The 25 T cell receptor beta chains below all came from one sample that was sequenced in a study of blood T cell repertoires in COVID-19. TCRdb's table, derived via immunoSEQ multiplex PCR, lists solely in-frame clones and lacks some. The sample shows approximately 250,000 clones, about 89% of them seen only once. The specimen was PBMCs or T cells enriched from blood (not recorded which). These receptors all stem from a woman aged 30 to 39 who had recovered from COVID-19.

This chain links TRBV4-1 with TRBJ2-3; 7 bases map to TRBD2. The CDR3 spans 16 residues. In germline, CDR1 is MGHRA, CDR2 YSYEKL. The V segment lost 0 bases and the J segment 9 bases; nucleotides outside the gene matches: 12. CDR3 nucleotides: TGCGCCAGCAGCCAAGATCTGATGGCTAGCGGTGTAACGCAGTATTTT. Translating gives CASSQDLMASGVTQYF.

V and J are TRBV9 and TRBJ2-2; 10 nucleotides agree with TRBD1. The CDR3 sequence is 14 residues long. Germline loops: CDR1 SGDLS, CDR2 YYNGEE. V lost 6 bases to trimming and J lost 3 bases; unmatched junction nucleotides: 2. CDR3 region: CASMTGGDTGELFF. CDR3 DNA sequence: TGTGCCAGCATGACAGGGGGCGACACCGGGGAGCTGTTTTTT.

The rearrangement links TRBV11-1 to TRBJ1-2; D may be TRBD1 (5 bases). The germline V gene encodes CDR1 SGHAT and CDR2 FQDESV (reference sequence). This CDR3 comprises 14 residues. Deletions cut 6 bases from V and 4 bases from J, with 15 bases between. The CDR3 DNA sequence: TGTGCCAGCAGGGGGGACTCCTACTCCTATGGCTACACCTTC. It yields the protein CASRGDSYSYGYTF.

The V call is TRBV19, the J call TRBJ1-2, with 11 bases that match TRBD1. The CDR3 sequence is 16 residues long. V shed 5 bases, J shed 2 bases, and the junction held 7 bases outside the gene matches. Germline loops: CDR1 LNHDA, CDR2 SQIVND (reference sequence). DNA of the CDR3: TGTGCCAGTAGTCCTACCGGGACAGGGGGAAACTATGGCTACACCTTC. Amino acid sequence: CASSPTGTGGNYGYTF. The complete variable domain, with remaining parts taken from reference TRBV19 and TRBJ1-2, reads DGGITQSPKYLFRKEGQNVTLSCEQNLNHDAMYWYRQDPGQGLRLIYYSQIVNDFQKGDIAEGYSVSREKKESFPLTVTSAQKNPTAFYLCASSPTGTGGNYGYTFGSGTRLTVV.

The rearrangement uses TRBV20-1 and TRBJ1-1; D not certain. Germline V gene sequence: CDR1 DFQATT, CDR2 SNEGSKA (reference sequence). The V end was cut by 6 bases, the J end by 5 bases, with 10 bases between. This CDR3 has 11 residues. CDR3: CSAPGRTEAFF. The CDR3 DNA is TGCAGTGCCCCCGGTCGGACTGAAGCTTTCTTT.

J is TRBJ2-5 and V is TRBV5-1; 7 bases map to TRBD1. The germline CDR1 and CDR2 sequences are SGHRS and YFSETQ. The CDR3 length is 15 residues. V gave up 4 bases and J gave up 5 bases; unmatched junction bases: 11. The chain's CDR3 is CASSVRQGAEETQYF. As DNA, the CDR3 is TGCGCCAGCAGCGTACGACAGGGTGCTGAGGAGACCCAGTACTTC.

The rearrangement links TRBV5-6 to TRBJ2-5, with a tentative D call TRBD1 (6 bases). The CDR3 has 15 amino acids. V was trimmed by 0 bases and J by 5 bases, leaving 14 bases between them. Germline V gene data show CDR1 as SGHDT and CDR2 as YYEEEE. CDR3 DNA: TGTGCCAGCAGCTTGGGTCGGACAGCGTGGGAGACCCAGTACTTC. This sequence encodes CASSLGRTAWETQYF.

In this sample, this clone turned up once. The chain is built from TRBV30 and TRBJ1-2; 9 positions agree with TRBD1. Germline CDR1 and CDR2: GTSNPN and SVGIG (reference sequence). The CDR3 sequence is 13 residues long. J gave up 7 bases and V 4 bases, and 7 bases lay outside the gene matches. The CDR3 protein is CAWITGQGSGYTF. The DNA of the CDR3 is TGTGCCTGGATAACGGGACAGGGTAGTGGCTACACCTTC.

To note about this clone: The same CDR3 arises from other DNA sequences in this sample as well. The V gene is TRBV15, the J gene TRBJ1-3, with a weak D call TRBD1 (6 bases). V was clipped by 0 bases and J by 4 bases, with 10 bases between them. CDR1 is LNHNV and CDR2 is YYDKDF in the germline V gene (reference sequence). The CDR3 runs to 15 residues. This CDR3 reads CATSRDTGLGNTIYF. DNA of the CDR3: TGTGCCACCAGCAGAGACACAGGGTTGGGAAACACCATATATTTT.

This clone has just a few counts. This sequence joins TRBV9 and TRBJ2-2; D is ambiguous. CDR1 and CDR2 from the germline V gene are SGDLS and YYNGEE. V shed 2 bases and J shed 6 bases, with 14 bases lying between them. The length of the CDR3 is 15 residues. This chain's CDR3 is CASSVAASRPGELFF. The CDR3 DNA is TGTGCCAGCAGCGTGGCGGCTTCTAGGCCCGGGGAGCTGTTTTTT.

The V gene is TRBV3-1 (or the pseudogene TRBV3-2), the J gene TRBJ1-3; the D gene is possibly TRBD1 (5 bases). Germline CDR1 is LGHDT and CDR2 is YNNKEL (reference sequence). V was pared by 4 bases and J by 4 bases, with 14 bases between. The CDR3 extends over 15 amino acids. CDR3 coding DNA: TGTGCCAGCAGCCGAATGGCAGGGTTCGGAAACACCATATATTTT. Translation: CASSRMAGFGNTIYF.

V is TRBV7-2 and J is TRBJ2-3, with D unclear. CDR1 and CDR2 from the germline V gene are SGHTA and FQGNSA. Trimming cost V 4 bases and J 6 bases, with 8 bases left between them. CDR3 length: 12 amino acids. Written as DNA, the CDR3 is TGTGCCAGCAGCTCCCTTCGGGATACGCAGTATTTT. Translating it yields CASSSLRDTQYF.

This chain uses TRBV27 with TRBJ2-1; the D gene is possibly TRBD2 (5 bases). V was pared by 6 bases and J by 8 bases, with 17 bases between. This CDR3 is built from 14 residues. The germline V gene has CDR1 MNHEY and CDR2 SMNVEV (reference sequence). CDR3 DNA sequence: TGTGCCAGCAGCCCCTCTGGACTTCGGGATGAGCAGTTCTTC. Encoded protein: CASSPSGLRDEQFF.

The rearrangement links TRBV5-5 to TRBJ1-1, with TRBD1 as a possible D gene (5 bases). The CDR3 is 13 residues long. Deletions cut 3 bases from V and 2 bases from J, with 8 bases between. Germline CDR1 is SGHKS and CDR2 is YYEKEE (reference sequence). DNA of the CDR3: TGTGCCAGCAGCTGGGGGGATAACACTGAAGCTTTCTTT. This translates into CASSWGDNTEAFF.

This chain joins TRBV9 and TRBJ1-3; the D is unclear. The CDR3 totals 16 residues. V dropped 0 bases and J dropped 0 bases, with 10 bases sitting between them. Germline V gene lookup returns CDR1 SGDLS and CDR2 YYNGEE. CDR3 sequence (DNA): TGTGCCAGCAGCGTAGAGGAGGTTCCCTCTGGAAACACCATATATTTT. This translates into CASSVEEVPSGNTIYF.

The chain combines TRBV5-4 with TRBJ2-7; 9 nucleotides align to TRBD2. Trimming at V came to 0 bases and at J to 7 bases, leaving 5 bases not matched to a gene. This CDR3 contains 14 residues. The germline gives CDR1 SGHNT, CDR2 YYREEE (reference sequence). The CDR3 sequence is CASSLGGLAGEQYF. In nucleotides, the CDR3 is TGTGCCAGCAGCTTGGGGGGTCTAGCGGGAGAGCAGTACTTC.

The rearrangement uses TRBV7-9 and TRBJ2-3; D possibly corresponds to TRBD1 (5 bases). Germline assignment: CDR1 SEHNR and CDR2 FQNEAQ (reference sequence). The CDR3 contains 12 residues. V was cut by 3 bases and J by 5 bases, with 6 bases left in between. CDR3 sequence (DNA): TGTGCCAGCAGCTTCCAGGGAGATACGCAGTATTTT. Translating it yields CASSFQGDTQYF.

The chain links TRBV15 to TRBJ2-5; no firm D call. The CDR3 is 16 residues long. CDR1 is LNHNV and CDR2 is YYDKDF in the germline V gene (reference sequence). Trimming shortened V by 1 base and J by 3 bases, and 15 bases separated the two germline ends. DNA for the CDR3: TGTGCCACCAGCAGAGGTGTGGTTGTCGTAGAAGAGACCCAGTACTTC. It yields the protein CATSRGVVVVEETQYF. Based on the CDR3 plus reference TRBV15 and TRBJ2-5, the full variable domain is DAMVIQNPRYQVTQFGKPVTLSCSQTLNHNVMYWYQQKSSQAPKLLFHYYDKDFNNEADTPDNFQSRRPNTSFCFLDIRSPGLGDTAMYLCATSRGVVVVEETQYFGPGTRLLVL.

The chain links TRBV4-3 to TRBJ1-2; D may be TRBD1 (6 bases). V gave up 1 base and J gave up 4 bases, with 13 bases separating them. The CDR3 is 15 residues long. Germline V lookup: CDR1 LGHNA, CDR2 YSLEER. In DNA, the CDR3 is TGCGCCAGCAGCCAAGGGGGACAAAAGGGCTATGGCTACACCTTC. This gives the protein CASSQGGQKGYGYTF.

V is TRBV9 and J is TRBJ2-2; 7 bases align to TRBD2. The CDR3 contains 17 residues. With 4 bases clipped from V and 0 bases from J, the junction kept 9 bases outside the gene matches. Per germline, CDR1 SGDLS and CDR2 YYNGEE. CDR3 nucleotides: TGTGCCAGCAGCCCCCGACTAGCAGAGGCGAACACCGGGGAGCTGTTTTTT. This gives the protein CASSPRLAEANTGELFF.

The CDR3 DNA follows: TGTGCCAGCAGCTTGCCCCCATTTGCGAGGGAAGGTGAAAAACTGTTTTTT. Its protein is CASSLPPFAREGEKLFF. The chain has TRBV7-8 and TRBJ1-4; no clear D. This CDR3 has 17 amino acids. Germline V gene lookup returns CDR1 SGHVS and CDR2 FQNEAQ. With 3 bases removed from V and 7 bases from J, the gap between germline ends came to 21 bases.

The chain has TRBV10-3 and TRBJ1-2, with TRBD1 matching 7 bases. V lost 6 bases to trimming and J lost 6 bases; unmatched junction nucleotides: 7. This CDR3 is built from 13 residues. Germline V gene sequence: CDR1 ENHRY, CDR2 SYGVKD. CDR3 sequence reads: CAIRQGDSDGYTF. CDR3 in DNA: TGTGCCATCAGGCAGGGGGACTCTGATGGCTACACCTTC.

The V gene is TRBV11-2, the J gene TRBJ1-4, with a possible D match to TRBD1 (6 bases). CDR1 is SGHAT and CDR2 is FQNNGV in the germline V gene. CDR3 length equals 16 residues. Trimming left V 1 base short and J 2 bases short, with 11 bases between. The CDR3 protein is CASSLVGGITNEKLFF. The CDR3 DNA reads TGTGCCAGCAGCTTAGTAGGGGGTATCACTAATGAAAAACTGTTTTTT.

The gene calls are TRBV7-8 and TRBJ1-2, with TRBD1 identical over 8 bases. Germline V gene data show CDR1 as SGHVS and CDR2 as FQNEAQ. The V and J ends lost 5 bases and 12 bases, in that order; junction bases with no gene match: 14. The CDR3 is made up of 14 amino acids. Here the CDR3 DNA reads TGTGCCAGCAGCCAAGGTGGGGCAGGGGGCGTAAACACCTTC. As protein: CASSQGGAGGVNTF.

The rearrangement uses TRBV20-1 and TRBJ2-3; D is uncertain. This CDR3 region has 12 residues. Trimming left V 3 bases short and J 6 bases short, with 10 bases between. The V gene's germline CDR1 is DFQATT and CDR2 SNEGSKA (reference sequence). The CDR3 region is CSASRVGDTQYF. For the CDR3, the DNA is TGCAGTGCTAGTCGGGTCGGGGATACGCAGTATTTT.